Presented here are 23 T cell receptor beta chains from one specimen sequenced in a study of shared clonotypes between healthy human individuals. Sequencing used immunoSEQ multiplex PCR; TCRdb keeps in-frame clones, though not all of them. The table includes millions of clones, about 93% detected once. Cells designated naive CD8 were CD45RO-negative and were positively selected for CCR7, with terminally differentiated effector memory CD45RA+ cells excluded. What was sequenced was naive CD8+ T cells from PBMCs. The receptors shown here come from a man aged 18 to 29 in good health. Some clones in this sample may be carry-over from other donors' samples.

The chain is built from TRBV6-6 and TRBJ1-2; D ambiguous. Germline values: CDR1 MNHNY, CDR2 SVGAGI (reference sequence). V was pared by 9 bases and J by 6 bases, with 17 bases between. The CDR3 totals 13 residues. CDR3 sequence: CASNGGESDGYTF. CDR3 coding DNA: TGTGCCAGTAACGGTGGGGAATCTGATGGCTACACCTTC.

This clone was observed a handful of times. The chain has TRBV30 and TRBJ1-5; D gene uncertain. This CDR3 contains 14 residues. Deletions cut 7 bases from V and 2 bases from J, with 15 bases between. Germline V CDR1 and CDR2: GTSNPN, SVGIG (reference sequence). CDR3 in amino acids: CASHGHLRNQPQHF. Here the CDR3 DNA reads TGTGCCTCTCATGGGCATCTTCGCAATCAGCCCCAGCATTTT.

The chain links TRBV10-2 to TRBJ2-1; D gene unclear. The CDR3 is made up of 15 amino acids. Trimming shortened V by 5 bases and J by 8 bases, and 19 bases separated the two germline ends. Germline CDR1 and CDR2: WSHSY and SAAADI. The CDR3 loop reads CASSPRTLPHDEQFF. In nucleotides, the CDR3 is TGCGCCAGCAGTCCCCGGACCTTACCTCACGATGAGCAGTTCTTC.

V usage is TRBV5-4 and J usage is TRBJ1-1, with a weak D call TRBD1 (6 bases). This CDR3 has 14 residues. Trimming shortened V by 3 bases and J by 3 bases, and 12 bases separated the two germline ends. Germline V lookup: CDR1 SGHNT, CDR2 YYREEE (reference sequence). This CDR3 reads CASSSDRRDTEAFF. The CDR3 DNA reads TGTGCCAGCAGCTCAGACAGGAGGGACACTGAAGCTTTCTTT.

The chain recombines TRBV5-6 with TRBJ1-5, with 7 bases matching TRBD1. V lost 4 bases and J lost 2; bases outside the gene matches: 9. The length of the CDR3 is 16 residues. CDR1 and CDR2 (germline): SGHDT, YYEEEE. The CDR3 region is CASSKGSGTGNQPQHF. DNA of the CDR3: TGTGCCAGCAGCAAAGGGTCCGGGACAGGCAATCAGCCCCAGCATTTT.

Comment on this clone: Other DNA sequences in the sample encode the same CDR3. The chain links TRBV27 to TRBJ1-2; TRBD1 matches 7 bases. CDR1 and CDR2 from the germline V gene are MNHEY and SMNVEV (reference sequence). CDR3 length: 13 residues. The V segment lost 0 bases and the J segment 11 bases; nucleotides outside the gene matches: 6. CDR3 protein: CASSLSGPGGYTF. For the CDR3, the DNA is TGTGCCAGCAGTTTATCTGGTCCAGGGGGATACACCTTC.

The chain couples TRBV5-8 to TRBJ2-7; TRBD2 aligns across 7 bases. The V segment lost 5 bases and the J segment 1 base; nucleotides outside the gene matches: 9. Germline loops: CDR1 SGHTS, CDR2 YDEGEE. This CDR3 has 15 residues. The CDR3 DNA sequence: TGTGCCAGCAGGAAAACTAGCGATACATCCTACGAGCAGTACTTC. Translation gives CASRKTSDTSYEQYF.

V is TRBV6-1 and J is TRBJ2-1; TRBD2 aligns across 14 bases. Per the germline V gene, CDR1 is MNHNS and CDR2 is SASEGT. The CDR3 contains 16 residues. J was trimmed by 9 bases and V by 2 bases; bases with no gene match: 6. The CDR3 loop reads CASSETGTSGRTEQFF. CDR3 DNA: TGTGCCAGCAGTGAAACCGGGACTAGCGGGAGAACTGAGCAGTTCTTC.

The chain combines TRBV6-5 with TRBJ1-2, with 9 bases lining up with TRBD1. The ends lost 6 bases at V and 8 bases at J; junction bases unmatched: 7. Germline V CDR1 and CDR2: MNHEY, SVGAGI. CDR3 size: 13 residues. CDR3 region: CASSLGQGWGYTF. The CDR3 DNA reads TGTGCCAGCAGCCTGGGACAGGGATGGGGCTACACCTTC.

This clone was seen only once. The chain couples TRBV30 to TRBJ1-1; 7 nucleotides line up with TRBD1. V gave up 8 bases and J gave up 4 bases; unmatched junction bases: 10. This CDR3 has 13 amino acids. Germline-derived CDR1 and CDR2 are GTSNPN and SVGIG (reference sequence). CDR3 DNA: TGTGCCCGTCGGGAAGGGGGCACCACTGAAGCTTTCTTT. Amino acids: CARREGGTTEAFF.

The chain links TRBV4-2 to TRBJ2-1, with TRBD2 identical over 7 bases. V trimming: 4 bases; J trimming: 4 bases; junction bases outside the gene matches: 7. The V gene's germline CDR1 is LGHNA and CDR2 YNFKEQ. The CDR3 has 15 amino acids. DNA for the CDR3: TGTGCCAGCAGCCCGAGGGCGGGACTATACAATGAGCAGTTCTTC. Its translation: CASSPRAGLYNEQFF.

The gene calls are TRBV5-1 and TRBJ1-1; TRBD1 aligns across 8 bases. The V gene's germline CDR1 is SGHRS and CDR2 YFSETQ. Losses at the gene ends were 3 bases for V and 4 bases for J; bases not matched to a gene: 8. The CDR3 length is 15 residues. CDR3 DNA: TGCGCCAGCAGCTCGAAGACAGGGGAGACCACTGAAGCTTTCTTT. Translating gives CASSSKTGETTEAFF. The full variable domain, in which reference TRBV5-1 and TRBJ1-1 provide the parts outside the CDR3, is KAGVTQTPRYLIKTRGQQVTLSCSPISGHRSVSWYQQTPGQGLQFLFEYFSETQRNKGNFPGRFSGRQFSNSRSEMNVSTLELGDSALYLCASSSKTGETTEAFFGQGTRLTVV.

The chain employs TRBV6-5 and TRBJ2-3; D is unresolved. CDR1 and CDR2 from the germline V gene are MNHEY and SVGAGI. V lost 2 bases, J lost 10 bases, and 13 bases lay in between. This CDR3 spans 13 amino acids. The CDR3 reads CASSYDLANSQYF. CDR3 bases: TGTGCCAGCAGTTACGACCTCGCAAATTCGCAGTATTTT.

This clone was recorded once. The V and J genes are TRBV25-1 and TRBJ1-4; a possible D gene is TRBD1 (5 bases). CDR3 length equals 14 residues. CDR1 and CDR2 from the germline V gene are MGHDK and SYGVNS. V was shortened by 2 bases and J by 5 bases, with 9 bases between the two germline ends. In DNA, the CDR3 is TGTGCCAGCAGTGAAGGGGCCGGGAATGAAAAACTGTTTTTT. It yields the protein CASSEGAGNEKLFF.

This chain joins TRBV18 and TRBJ2-7, with D unclear. V shed 5 bases and J shed 2 bases, with 10 bases lying between them. CDR3 length: 13 residues. In germline, CDR1 is KGHSH, CDR2 LQKENI. CDR3 protein: CASSGQDAYEQYF. In DNA, the CDR3 is TGTGCCAGCTCAGGGCAGGACGCCTACGAGCAGTACTTC.

This clone has only one observation. The identical CDR3 is also encoded by other nucleotide sequences in the sample. The chain links TRBV6-1 to TRBJ1-5; a weak D match, TRBD1 (6 bases). The germline V and J ends were trimmed by 3 bases and 0 bases, with 9 bases remaining between them. The CDR3 loop spans 15 amino acids. Germline CDR1 is MNHNS and CDR2 is SASEGT. Written as DNA, the CDR3 is TGTGCCAGCAGTGAGAGGGGGGCTAGCAATCAGCCCCAGCATTTT. Protein: CASSERGASNQPQHF.

The V and J genes are TRBV9 and TRBJ1-4; no clear D. V was pared by 4 bases and J by 0 bases, with 10 bases between. Germline-derived CDR1 and CDR2 are SGDLS and YYNGEE. This CDR3 spans 15 amino acids. Written as DNA, the CDR3 is TGTGCCAGCAGCACTGGACGGGCAACTAATGAAAAACTGTTTTTT. This codes for CASSTGRATNEKLFF.

As regards this clone: This sample includes further DNA sequences coding for the same CDR3. The CDR3 loop reads CASVGSSYNEQFF. The DNA for the CDR3 is TGTGCCAGCGTAGGGAGCTCCTACAATGAGCAGTTCTTC. This chain connects TRBV7-9 to TRBJ2-1; TRBD2 might be the D (5 bases). CDR3 length equals 13 residues. Trimming took off 8 bases at V and 0 bases at J, with 8 bases between the two ends. From germline, CDR1 is SEHNR and CDR2 FQNEAQ (reference sequence).

The chain couples TRBV25-1 to TRBJ1-4; 9 bases are shared with TRBD1. Germline CDR1 reads MGHDK; CDR2 reads SYGVNS. The J segment lost 7 bases and the V segment lost 4 bases, leaving 4 bases of the junction unmatched. The CDR3 contains 14 residues. DNA of the CDR3: TGTGCCAGCAGTGTGGGACAGGGAGGTGAAAAACTGTTTTTT. Translated: CASSVGQGGEKLFF.

The chain carries TRBV29-1 and TRBJ1-2; D gene unclear. CDR1 and CDR2 (germline): SQVTM, ANQGSEA. V lost 7 bases and J lost 2, with 14 bases in between. CDR3 length: 13 residues. CDR3 bases: TGCAGCGCCGGACTCTTGAACAACTATGGCTACACCTTC. Translation gives CSAGLLNNYGYTF. The full variable domain, its missing parts supplied by reference TRBV29-1 and TRBJ1-2, is SAVISQKPSRDICQRGTSLTIQCQVDSQVTMMFWYRQQPGQSLTLIATANQGSEATYESGFVIDKFPISRPNLTFSTLTVSNMSPEDSSIYLCSAGLLNNYGYTFGSGTRLTVV.

The gene calls are TRBV28 and TRBJ1-1; TRBD1 is a possible D gene (5 bases). Per the germline V gene, CDR1 is MDHEN and CDR2 is SYDVKM. The CDR3 has 13 amino acids. Trimming cost V 5 bases and J 4 bases, with 11 bases left between them. The CDR3 protein is CASSHYRGTEAFF. The CDR3 DNA follows: TGTGCCAGCAGTCACTATAGGGGCACTGAAGCTTTCTTT.

J is TRBJ1-1 and V is TRBV18; D remains unclear. The germline V gene encodes CDR1 KGHSH and CDR2 LQKENI. This CDR3 has 16 residues. V shed 0 bases and J shed 6 bases, with 17 bases lying between them. The CDR3 DNA sequence: TGTGCCAGCTCACCACCGGATGGTTTCCTCCGGGCTGAAGCTTTCTTT. Protein product: CASSPPDGFLRAEAFF.

V usage is TRBV7-9 and J usage is TRBJ2-7; 11 bases are shared with TRBD2. The CDR3 runs to 15 residues. The J segment lost 3 bases and the V segment lost 5 bases, leaving 6 bases of the junction unmatched. Germline assignment: CDR1 SEHNR and CDR2 FQNEAQ (reference sequence). Written as DNA, the CDR3 is TGTGCCAGCAGCCATACTAGCGGGAGCTTCTACGAGCAGTACTTC. This codes for CASSHTSGSFYEQYF.